This TCR beta chain was documented in a study of T cells in Graves' hyperthyroidism and ophthalmopathy. Amplification of TCR beta CDR3 regions used RNA as the template. The HTBI primer set drove a first-round RT-PCR of the TCR CDR3. From the multiplex PCR reads, TCRdb called clonotypes with MiXCR, one entry per CDR3 protein. The data show some 530,000 distinct CDR3 sequences, 20% to 25% seen once. This CDR3 has 17 residues. Deletions cut 0 bases from V and 3 bases from J, with 14 bases between. Germline loops: CDR1 LNHDA, CDR2 SQIVND (reference sequence). The chain is built from TRBV19 and TRBJ2-2, with D perhaps matching TRBD1 (7 bases). The clonotype comes from a woman between 65 and 79 years old with Graves' ophthalmopathy. Sequenced sample: blood. CDR3 DNA: TGTGCCAGTAGTATAGACAATCAGGGGGGTCACACCGGGGAGCTGTTTTTT. The encoded protein is CASSIDNQGGHTGELFF.